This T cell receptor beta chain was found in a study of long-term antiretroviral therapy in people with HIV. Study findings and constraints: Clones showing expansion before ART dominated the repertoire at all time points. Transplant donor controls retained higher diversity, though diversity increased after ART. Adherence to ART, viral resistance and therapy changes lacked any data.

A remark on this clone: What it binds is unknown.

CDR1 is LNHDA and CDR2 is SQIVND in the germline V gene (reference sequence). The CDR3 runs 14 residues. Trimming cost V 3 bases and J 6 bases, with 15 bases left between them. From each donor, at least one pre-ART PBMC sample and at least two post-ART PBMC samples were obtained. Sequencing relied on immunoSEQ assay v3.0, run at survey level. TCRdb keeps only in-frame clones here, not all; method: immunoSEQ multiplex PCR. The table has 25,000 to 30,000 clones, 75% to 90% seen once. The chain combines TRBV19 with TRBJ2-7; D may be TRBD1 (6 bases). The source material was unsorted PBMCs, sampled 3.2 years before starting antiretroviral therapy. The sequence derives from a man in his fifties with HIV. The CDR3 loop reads CASSIKQGKAEQYF. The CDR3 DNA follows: TGTGCCAGTAGTATCAAACAGGGTAAAGCCGAGCAGTACTTC.